The 21 T cell receptor beta chains listed next were all sequenced from one sample in a study of blood T cell repertoires in COVID-19. Method: immunoSEQ multiplex PCR; TCRdb's copy keeps in-frame clones and lacks some. The table has approximately 74,000 clones, 88% seen once. Sequencing used peripheral blood. These receptors came from a man in his sixties or seventies with acute or convalescent COVID-19.

The table lists this clone with many counts. The gene calls are TRBV28 and TRBJ2-1, with D unclear. This CDR3 is built from 14 residues. Trimming pared 2 bases from V and 3 bases from J, leaving 8 bases between. CDR1 and CDR2 (germline): MDHEN, SYDVKM. The CDR3 sequence: CASSLRVDYNEQFF. CDR3 coding DNA: TGTGCCAGCAGTTTACGGGTCGACTACAATGAGCAGTTCTTC.

This chain joins TRBV5-4 and TRBJ2-7; 11 bases match TRBD1. V dropped 3 bases and J dropped 4; count of bases not matched to a gene: 3. CDR1 is SGHNT, CDR2 YYREEE, per germline (reference sequence). The CDR3 contains 14 residues. The CDR3 is CASSSGQGAYEQYF. CDR3 DNA: TGTGCCAGCAGCTCTGGACAGGGGGCATACGAGCAGTACTTC.

V gene TRBV5-4 combines with J gene TRBJ2-3, with D unresolved. The V end lost 4 bases, the J end lost 2 bases, and 14 bases lay between the germline ends. The germline V gene encodes CDR1 SGHNT and CDR2 YYREEE (reference sequence). This CDR3 spans 15 amino acids. CDR3 in amino acids: CASSPNPTSTDTQYF. The CDR3 bases are TGTGCCAGCAGCCCAAATCCTACCTCCACAGATACGCAGTATTTT.

This clone was counted once. The V call is TRBV5-8, the J call TRBJ1-5; D is perhaps TRBD1 (6 bases). This CDR3 spans 19 amino acids. Germline V gene data show CDR1 as SGHTS and CDR2 as YDEGEE. Trimming removed 4 bases from V and 4 bases from J, with 27 bases in between. The CDR3: CASSPLISGARRFNQPQHF. In DNA, the CDR3 is TGTGCCAGCAGCCCGTTGATTTCAGGGGCGAGACGTTTTAATCAGCCCCAGCATTTT.

This clone appeared once. The V gene is TRBV29-1, the J gene TRBJ1-4; D is possibly TRBD1 (5 bases). Trimming took 4 bases from V and 7 from J, leaving 22 bases between them. CDR1 SQVTM and CDR2 ANQGSEA come from the germline V gene. CDR3 length equals 16 residues. The CDR3 protein is CSVARGSELGGEKLFF. In DNA form, the CDR3 reads TGCAGCGTTGCCCGCGGCAGCGAGTTGGGGGGTGAAAAACTGTTTTTT.

The chain recombines TRBV4-3 with TRBJ1-6; TRBD1 matches 8 bases. Germline V gene sequence: CDR1 LGHNA, CDR2 YSLEER. J gave up 9 bases and V 0 bases, and 7 bases lay outside the gene matches. CDR3 size: 16 residues. CDR3 DNA sequence: TGCGCCAGCAGCCAAGATCAGGGGGCGTGGGGTTCACCCCTCCACTTT. This codes for CASSQDQGAWGSPLHF.

This sequence joins TRBV9 and TRBJ2-7; D unresolved. Trimming shortened V by 0 bases and J by 4 bases, and 14 bases separated the two germline ends. The CDR3 is 15 residues long. Germline-derived CDR1 and CDR2 are SGDLS and YYNGEE. In nucleotides, the CDR3 is TGTGCCAGCAGCGTAGATCCGGTTATGCGGTACGAGCAGTACTTC. This codes for CASSVDPVMRYEQYF.

The genes are TRBV30 and TRBJ1-1; D is undetermined. Trimming removed 1 base at V and 0 bases at J, with 9 bases between. CDR1 and CDR2 from the germline V gene are GTSNPN and SVGIG (reference sequence). The CDR3 is 14 amino acids. The CDR3 reads CAWSAGSMNTEAFF. The DNA of the CDR3 is TGTGCCTGGAGTGCCGGGAGTATGAACACTGAAGCTTTCTTT.

The CDR3 is CASSPGTGFPGDNEQFF. In DNA, the CDR3 is TGTGCCAGCAGTCCCGGGACAGGGTTCCCGGGGGACAATGAGCAGTTCTTC. This rearrangement joins TRBV5-4 to TRBJ2-1, with 9 bases aligning to TRBD1. CDR1 and CDR2 (germline): SGHNT, YYREEE (reference sequence). The CDR3 covers 17 residues. Trimming took 5 bases from V and 5 from J; bases not matched to a gene: 14. Based on the CDR3 plus reference TRBV5-4 and TRBJ2-1, the full variable domain is ETGVTQSPTHLIKTRGQQVTLRCSSQSGHNTVSWYQQALGQGPQFIFQYYREEENGRGNFPPRFSGLQFPNYSSELNVNALELDDSALYLCASSPGTGFPGDNEQFFGPGTRLTVL.

The chain has TRBV30 and TRBJ1-2; 9 bases agree with TRBD1. The CDR3 is 15 amino acids. With 7 bases clipped from V and 2 bases from J, the junction kept 11 bases outside the gene matches. Germline V gene sequence: CDR1 GTSNPN, CDR2 SVGIG (reference sequence). CDR3 in amino acids: CASKKQGATNYGYTF. DNA of the CDR3: TGTGCCTCCAAAAAACAGGGGGCGACCAACTATGGCTACACCTTC.

V usage is TRBV7-2 and J usage is TRBJ2-2; perhaps TRBD1 as D (5 bases). V lost 5 bases to trimming and J lost 7 bases, with 14 bases between them. Germline V gene lookup returns CDR1 SGHTA and CDR2 FQGNSA. The CDR3 consists of 14 residues. CDR3 loop: CASSATGLLGELFF. The CDR3 region has the DNA TGTGCCAGCAGCGCAACAGGATTGCTCGGGGAGCTGTTTTTT.

The chain carries TRBV9 and TRBJ1-1; a possible D gene is TRBD1 (6 bases). The CDR3 extends over 15 amino acids. With 1 base removed from V and 4 bases from J, the gap between germline ends came to 14 bases. Looked up from germline, CDR1 is SGDLS and CDR2 is YYNGEE. The CDR3, as DNA: TGTGCCAGCAGCGTATCCCCAGAGACAGGCACTGAAGCTTTCTTT. This gives the protein CASSVSPETGTEAFF.

V and J are TRBV15 and TRBJ1-1, with 10 nucleotides matching TRBD1. The germline gives CDR1 LNHNV, CDR2 YYDKDF (reference sequence). J gave up 1 base and V 3 bases, and 2 bases lay outside the gene matches. The CDR3 sequence is 15 residues long. The CDR3 coding sequence is TGTGCCACCAGCAGGGACAGGGGGTGGAACACTGAAGCTTTCTTT. This encodes CATSRDRGWNTEAFF.

The chain employs TRBV5-1 and TRBJ2-6; no clear D gene. V was shortened by 2 bases and J by 0 bases, with 9 bases between the two germline ends. The CDR3 has 16 amino acids. Germline lookup yields CDR1 SGHRS and CDR2 YFSETQ. The CDR3 is CASSFSASSGANVLTF. CDR3 sequence (DNA): TGCGCCAGCAGCTTTTCAGCGAGCTCTGGGGCCAACGTCCTGACTTTC. The variable domain in full, completed from reference TRBV5-1 and TRBJ2-6, reads KAGVTQTPRYLIKTRGQQVTLSCSPISGHRSVSWYQQTPGQGLQFLFEYFSETQRNKGNFPGRFSGRQFSNSRSEMNVSTLELGDSALYLCASSFSASSGANVLTFGAGSRLTVL.

V usage is TRBV19 and J usage is TRBJ2-7; 10 bases align to TRBD1. The V and J ends lost 7 bases and 2 bases, in that order; junction bases with no gene match: 5. The CDR3 consists of 14 residues. Germline CDR1 LNHDA, CDR2 SQIVND (reference sequence). The CDR3: CASMRGQGTYEQYF. Written as DNA, the CDR3 is TGTGCCAGTATGCGGGGACAGGGGACCTACGAGCAGTACTTC.

The chain has TRBV3-1 (or the pseudogene TRBV3-2) and TRBJ2-2, with D maybe TRBD1 (5 bases). CDR3 length: 13 amino acids. Trimming removed 8 bases at V and 1 base at J, with 8 bases between. From germline, CDR1 is LGHDT and CDR2 YNNKEL (reference sequence). The CDR3 DNA is TGTGCCAGCGGGGCGAGGAACACCGGGGAGCTGTTTTTT. Translation: CASGARNTGELFF.

The chain uses TRBV5-1 and TRBJ1-1, with D hard to call. Germline loops: CDR1 SGHRS, CDR2 YFSETQ. Trimming took off 1 base at V and 0 bases at J, with 13 bases between the two ends. CDR3 size: 16 residues. The CDR3 DNA is TGCGCCAGCAGCTTGTTCCAGAACCCCTTGAACACTGAAGCTTTCTTT. As protein: CASSLFQNPLNTEAFF.

The CDR3 DNA sequence: TGTGCCAGCAGCTCCCTAGCGGGGGGGCGTCATGAGCAGTTCTTC. Translating it yields CASSSLAGGRHEQFF. The genes are TRBV7-3 and TRBJ2-1; 12 bases are shared with TRBD2. J gave up 8 bases and V 4 bases, and 6 bases lay outside the gene matches. The germline V gene encodes CDR1 SGHTA and CDR2 FQGTGA. This CDR3 is 15 amino acids long. The full variable domain, its missing parts supplied by reference TRBV7-3 and TRBJ2-1, is GAGVSQTPSNKVTEKGKYVELRCDPISGHTALYWYRQSLGQGPEFLIYFQGTGAADDSGLPNDRFFAVRPEGSVSTLKIQRTERGDSAVYLCASSSLAGGRHEQFFGPGTRLTVL.

The CDR3 is CASSASGGSTDTQYF. CDR3 coding DNA: TGTGCCAGCAGCGCTAGCGGGGGGAGCACAGATACGCAGTATTTT. The V gene is TRBV5-4, the J gene TRBJ2-3; 11 nucleotides match TRBD2. The germline CDR1 and CDR2 sequences are SGHNT and YYREEE (reference sequence). V was clipped by 4 bases and J by 0 bases; unmatched bases: 1. CDR3 length: 15 amino acids.

The V and J genes are TRBV2 and TRBJ1-6; 9 bases align to TRBD1. Trimming removed 6 bases from V and 10 bases from J; junction bases left unmatched: 16. The length of the CDR3 is 17 residues. CDR1 is SNHLY and CDR2 is FYNNEI in the germline V gene. This CDR3 reads CASRNQPPGQGGSPLHF. CDR3 nucleotides: TGTGCCAGCAGAAACCAACCCCCGGGACAGGGTGGATCACCCCTCCACTTT.

This clone was found once. The chain carries TRBV27 and TRBJ2-7, with D possibly being TRBD2 (5 bases). Germline loops: CDR1 MNHEY, CDR2 SMNVEV (reference sequence). This CDR3 region has 16 residues. With 3 bases removed from V and 1 base from J, the gap between germline ends came to 16 bases. CDR3 nucleotide sequence: TGTGCCAGCAGTTTTCGGGGTAACCACCTATCCTACGAGCAGTACTTC. This translates into CASSFRGNHLSYEQYF.